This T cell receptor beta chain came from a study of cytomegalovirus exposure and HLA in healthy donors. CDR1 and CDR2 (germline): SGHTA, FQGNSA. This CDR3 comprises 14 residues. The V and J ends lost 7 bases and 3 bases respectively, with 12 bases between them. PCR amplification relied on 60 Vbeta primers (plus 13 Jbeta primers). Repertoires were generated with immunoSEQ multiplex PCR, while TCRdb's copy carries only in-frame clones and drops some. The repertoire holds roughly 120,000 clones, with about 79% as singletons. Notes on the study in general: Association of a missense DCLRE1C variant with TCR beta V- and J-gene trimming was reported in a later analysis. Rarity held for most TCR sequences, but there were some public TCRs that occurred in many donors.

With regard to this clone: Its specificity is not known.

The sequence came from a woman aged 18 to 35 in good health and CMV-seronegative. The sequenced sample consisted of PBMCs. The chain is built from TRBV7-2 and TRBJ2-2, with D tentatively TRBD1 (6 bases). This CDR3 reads CASTGESDTGELFF. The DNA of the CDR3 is TGTGCCAGCACAGGGGAATCGGACACCGGGGAGCTGTTTTTT. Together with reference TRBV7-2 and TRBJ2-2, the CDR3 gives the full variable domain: GAGVSQSPSNKVTEKGKDVELRCDPISGHTALYWYRQSLGQGLEFLIYFQGNSAPDKSGLPSDRFSAERTGGSVSTLTIQRTQQEDSAVYLCASTGESDTGELFFGEGSRLTVL.